This T cell receptor beta chain stems from a study of T cells in Graves' hyperthyroidism and ophthalmopathy. Overall study context: Initial diagnosis, before any treatment, was when peripheral blood was collected. Study-wide results and caveats: The authors' 13 V-J model separated ophthalmopathy from stable hyperthyroidism.

Graves' hyperthyroidism qualified as stable when ophthalmopathy did not progress within 18 months. Patients aged 18 to 65 had newly diagnosed hyperthyroidism lasting under 2 months. TCR beta CDR3 region amplification was performed from RNA transcripts. Using the HTBI primer set, a first-round RT-PCR was run on the TCR CDR3. TCRdb ran MiXCR on the multiplex PCR reads and lists one entry per CDR3 protein. Altogether roughly 510,000 distinct CDR3 sequences are present, less than 25% being singletons, with the ten largest covering around a quarter. The length of the CDR3 is 14 residues. V was cut by 3 bases and J by 10 bases, with 15 bases left in between. The germline V gene has CDR1 SNHLY and CDR2 FYNNEI. This clonotype was recorded many times. Its cognate antigen is unknown. Without the conserved terminal phenylalanine or tryptophan, this CDR3 likely stems from a read error.

Sequencing was carried out using blood. V and J are TRBV2 and TRBJ2-2; D unresolved. The clonotype originates from a man between 18 and 35 years old with Graves' hyperthyroidism. The CDR3 sequence is CASSEVVRGVELFS. The DNA of the CDR3 is TGTGCCAGCAGTGAGGTGGTCCGAGGCGTGGAGCTGTTTTCT.